This entry features one T cell receptor beta chain sequence. The antigen is unknown. Per the germline V gene, CDR1 is MGHRA and CDR2 is YSYEKL. V lost 6 bases to trimming and J lost 0 bases, with 12 bases between them. The CDR3 runs 16 residues. The data belong to a study of cytomegalovirus exposure and HLA in healthy donors. Findings of the study overall: Some V segments could not be told apart, so they were left out, TRBV6-2 and TRBV6-3 among them. In an earlier analysis, most TCR beta V segments were productive about 87% or about 30% of the time. Cytomegalovirus-associated TCR beta chains were listed, numbering under 200.

The primer mix had 60 Vbeta and 13 Jbeta primers. Repertoires were generated with immunoSEQ multiplex PCR, while TCRdb's copy carries only in-frame clones and drops some. This table lists 200,000 to 250,000 clones. This TCR derives from a young woman in good health and CMV-seropositive. The source material was PBMCs. The chain combines TRBV4-1 with TRBJ1-6; D is ambiguous. CDR3 sequence (DNA): TGCGCCAGCAGAGGGCGGGCCAGCTCCTATAATTCACCCCTCCACTTT. Amino acid sequence: CASRGRASSYNSPLHF.